This T cell receptor (beta chain) derives from a study of blood T cell repertoires in COVID-19. Study at large: Sources were T cells, B-cell-depleted T cells, or PBMCs; the material itself was cDNA or gDNA.

J was trimmed by 0 bases and V by 0 bases; bases with no gene match: 2. CDR3 length equals 15 residues. The V gene's germline CDR1 is SGHRS and CDR2 YFSETQ. Original analysis: Amplification with reference gene primers provided the estimates of nucleated cell counts. Sequencing used immunoSEQ multiplex PCR; TCRdb keeps in-frame clones, though not all of them. D and trimming come from the DNA, and the V and J calls and clone size come from that table. The table records approximately 250,000 clones, approximately 86% of them present only once. This receptor was obtained from a woman aged 55-70 years who had recovered from COVID-19. Material: peripheral blood. The genes are TRBV5-1 and TRBJ2-7; 8 bases map to TRBD2. The CDR3 spells CASSLERGSSYEQYF. CDR3 DNA: TGCGCCAGCAGCTTGGAGCGGGGGAGCTCCTACGAGCAGTACTTC.